What follows describes a single TCR beta chain. What it recognizes is unknown. In the original analysis: As immunoSEQ supplied junction-only sequences (without quality scores), filtering differed. Some clones are missing from TCRdb's copy, which holds only in-frame ones; the method was immunoSEQ multiplex PCR. V, J and clone size are those of that table, while D and trimming were read from the DNA. The sample consists of around 980,000 clones, 75% to 85% of them appearing once. This sample is drawn from a study of shared clonotypes between healthy human individuals. Study overall: Three plates each covered CD4 naive and memory; CD8 naive two, CD8 memory one.

Broader study findings: Estimated richness values were generally larger in naive subsets than in memory subsets.

Input material: memory CD4+ T cells from PBMCs. This sample's subset: CD45RA-negative fraction. This receptor was taken from a man between 18 and 35 years old in good health. Some clones in this sample may be carry-over from other donors' samples.

In nucleotides, the CDR3 is TGTGCCAGCAGACCAGACAGTCTTGGGAACACTGAAGCTTTCTTT. This codes for CASRPDSLGNTEAFF. The chain combines TRBV2 with TRBJ1-1; tentatively, D is TRBD1 (5 bases). V lost 6 bases and J lost 1, with 15 bases in between. The CDR3 length is 15 residues. Germline V gene sequence: CDR1 SNHLY, CDR2 FYNNEI.